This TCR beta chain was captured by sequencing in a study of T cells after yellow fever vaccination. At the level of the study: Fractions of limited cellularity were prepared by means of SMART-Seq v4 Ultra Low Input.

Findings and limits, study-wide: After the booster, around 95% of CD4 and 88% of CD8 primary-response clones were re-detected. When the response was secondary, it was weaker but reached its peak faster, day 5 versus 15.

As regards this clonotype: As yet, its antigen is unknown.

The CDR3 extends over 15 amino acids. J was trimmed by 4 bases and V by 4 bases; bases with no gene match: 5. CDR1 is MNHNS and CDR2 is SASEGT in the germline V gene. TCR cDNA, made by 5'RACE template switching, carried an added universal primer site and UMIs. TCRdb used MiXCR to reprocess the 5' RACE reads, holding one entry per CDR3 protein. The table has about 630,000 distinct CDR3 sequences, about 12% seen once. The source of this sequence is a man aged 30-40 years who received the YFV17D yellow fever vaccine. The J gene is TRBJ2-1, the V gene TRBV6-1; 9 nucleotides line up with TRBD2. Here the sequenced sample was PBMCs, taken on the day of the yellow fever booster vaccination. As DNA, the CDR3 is TGTGCCAGCAGTGTAGCGGGAGCTAATTACAATGAGCAGTTCTTC. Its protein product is CASSVAGANYNEQFF.